One sample yielded the 32 T cell receptor beta chains listed below, sequenced in a study of blood T cell repertoires in COVID-19. This table comes from immunoSEQ multiplex PCR, and its TCRdb copy is limited to in-frame clones, with some not included. This table holds approximately 440,000 clones, about nine tenths found once. The specimen was PBMCs or T cells enriched from blood (not recorded which). These receptors were collected from a young man who had recovered from COVID-19.

V and J are TRBV7-9 and TRBJ1-5; 8 nucleotides match TRBD1. From germline, CDR1 is SEHNR and CDR2 FQNEAQ (reference sequence). The V segment lost 5 bases and the J segment 5 bases; nucleotides outside the gene matches: 5. The CDR3 is 14 residues long. The CDR3 bases are TGTGCCAGCAGCCAGGACAGGGTGGATCAGCCCCAGCATTTT. This translates into CASSQDRVDQPQHF.

V is TRBV29-1 and J is TRBJ1-1; D unclear. V dropped 0 bases and J dropped 0 bases, with 5 bases sitting between them. Germline CDR1 and CDR2: SQVTM and ANQGSEA. The CDR3 totals 13 residues. CDR3 nucleotides: TGCAGCGTTGAAGAACAGCTGAACACTGAAGCTTTCTTT. This sequence encodes CSVEEQLNTEAFF.

The chain is built from TRBV7-9 and TRBJ1-1, with D possibly being TRBD1 (6 bases). Trimming shortened V by 5 bases and J by 4 bases, and 14 bases separated the two germline ends. The CDR3 has 14 amino acids. Germline V gene data show CDR1 as SEHNR and CDR2 as FQNEAQ (reference sequence). DNA of the CDR3: TGTGCCAGCAGCGTCAAACCAGGGGCCACTGAAGCTTTCTTT. This encodes CASSVKPGATEAFF. Looking up the rest from reference TRBV7-9 and TRBJ1-1 gives the full variable domain: DTGVSQNPRHKITKRGQNVTFRCDPISEHNRLYWYRQTLGQGPEFLTYFQNEAQLEKSRLLSDRFSAERPKGSFSTLEIQRTEQGDSAMYLCASSVKPGATEAFFGQGTRLTVV.

The chain uses TRBV6-1 and TRBJ2-7; no clear D gene. The V end was cut by 3 bases, the J end by 3 bases, with 21 bases between. This CDR3 is built from 17 residues. Germline V CDR1 and CDR2: MNHNS, SASEGT. CDR3 loop: CASSELKWAHTNYEQYF. The CDR3 region has the DNA TGTGCCAGCAGTGAGTTGAAATGGGCCCATACCAACTACGAGCAGTACTTC.

The J gene is TRBJ2-1, the V gene TRBV5-1, with TRBD1 matching over 12 bases. The CDR3 covers 17 residues. Germline CDR1 and CDR2: SGHRS and YFSETQ. Trimming removed 4 bases from V and 2 bases from J; junction bases left unmatched: 7. In nucleotides, the CDR3 is TGCGCCAGCAGCCCGACCGGGACAGGGGGCGCCTACAATGAGCAGTTCTTC. Translating gives CASSPTGTGGAYNEQFF.

About this clone: The sample has other DNA sequences that encode this CDR3 too. The chain uses TRBV29-1 and TRBJ1-6; 9 bases are shared with TRBD1. CDR3 length: 13 residues. V dropped 7 bases and J dropped 8; count of bases not matched to a gene: 6. Germline CDR1 is SQVTM and CDR2 is ANQGSEA. The chain's CDR3 is CSARDRADSPLHF. CDR3 DNA: TGCAGCGCACGGGACAGGGCGGATTCACCCCTCCACTTT.

The rearrangement joins TRBV7-3 to TRBJ2-2; D perhaps matches TRBD2 (5 bases). The CDR3 consists of 15 residues. The germline gives CDR1 SGHTA, CDR2 FQGTGA. The ends were cut back, 5 bases at V and 3 bases at J, with 13 bases in the middle. The CDR3 DNA is TGTGCCAGCAGCCGCACGGGATTAGACACCGGGGAGCTGTTTTTT. Translating gives CASSRTGLDTGELFF.

The chain links TRBV7-9 to TRBJ1-4; no definite D call. The germline V gene encodes CDR1 SEHNR and CDR2 FQNEAQ (reference sequence). The CDR3 extends over 14 amino acids. The ends were cut back, 3 bases at V and 4 bases at J, with 9 bases in the middle. DNA of the CDR3: TGTGCCAGCAGCTTCGCCACTGATAATGAAAAACTGTTTTTT. It yields the protein CASSFATDNEKLFF.

This chain uses TRBV12-5 with TRBJ2-4; 7 bases map to TRBD1. The germline V gene encodes CDR1 LGHNT and CDR2 FRNRAP. V shed 2 bases, J shed 0 bases, and the junction held 4 bases outside the gene matches. The CDR3 consists of 16 residues. The CDR3 here is CASGLYGQEAKNIQYF. Written as DNA, the CDR3 is TGTGCTAGTGGTTTGTACGGACAGGAAGCCAAAAACATTCAGTACTTC.

The rearrangement links TRBV18 to TRBJ1-1; 7 nucleotides agree with TRBD1. Germline CDR1 reads KGHSH; CDR2 reads LQKENI. CDR3 length: 14 residues. The trim removed 5 bases at V and 5 bases at J, leaving 8 bases unmatched. The CDR3 loop reads CASSSLETGTEAFF. In DNA, the CDR3 is TGTGCCAGCTCAAGTCTCGAGACAGGGACTGAAGCTTTCTTT. Filled out from reference TRBV18 and TRBJ1-1, the complete variable domain reads NAGVMQNPRHLVRRRGQEARLRCSPMKGHSHVYWYRQLPEEGLKFMVYLQKENIIDESGMPKERFSAEFPKEGPSILRIQQVVRGDSAAYFCASSSLETGTEAFFGQGTRLTVV.

V is TRBV27 and J is TRBJ1-1; D is uncertain. V lost 7 bases to trimming and J lost 3 bases, with 12 bases between them. The CDR3 is made up of 13 amino acids. Germline CDR1 reads MNHEY; CDR2 reads SMNVEV (reference sequence). In DNA, the CDR3 is TGTGCCAGCACCGATTTGGCCCACACTGAAGCTTTCTTT. Translating gives CASTDLAHTEAFF.

This clone was detected once. The genes are TRBV19 and TRBJ1-2; 7 nucleotides agree with TRBD1. The CDR3 is made up of 15 amino acids. Germline V CDR1 and CDR2: LNHDA, SQIVND (reference sequence). The ends lost 4 bases at V and 1 base at J; junction bases unmatched: 6. CDR3 coding DNA: TGTGCCAGTAGTACCACGGACAGGAATAACTATGGCTACACCTTC. Protein sequence: CASSTTDRNNYGYTF.

Only one count was recorded for this clone. The V gene is TRBV7-9, the J gene TRBJ2-3, with 9 bases identical to TRBD1. Unmatched junction bases numbered 16, after V lost 5 bases and J lost 4 bases. This CDR3 spans 18 amino acids. Looked up from germline, CDR1 is SEHNR and CDR2 is FQNEAQ (reference sequence). The chain's CDR3 is CASSVGTGIPQYSDTQYF. The CDR3 bases are TGTGCCAGCAGCGTCGGGACAGGGATTCCACAGTATTCAGATACGCAGTATTTT.

V gene TRBV24-1 combines with J gene TRBJ2-1, with 8 positions matching TRBD1. This CDR3 is built from 13 residues. Germline V CDR1 and CDR2: KGHDR, SFDVKD. Trimming cost V 10 bases and J 8 bases; bases outside gene matches: 9. The CDR3 DNA reads as TGTGCCACTTCCGCGACAGGGGAAGATGAGCAGTTCTTC. It yields the protein CATSATGEDEQFF.

V gene TRBV9 combines with J gene TRBJ1-2; 7 bases line up with TRBD1. The CDR3 is made up of 13 amino acids. Germline CDR1 SGDLS, CDR2 YYNGEE. The V and J ends lost 5 bases and 0 bases, in that order; junction bases with no gene match: 1. In nucleotides, the CDR3 is TGTGCCAGCAGTGACAGGGCTAACTATGGCTACACCTTC. It is translated as CASSDRANYGYTF.

The chain has TRBV7-9 and TRBJ1-1; TRBD1 aligns across 8 bases. V lost 5 bases, J lost 1 base, and 15 bases stayed unmatched. Germline V gives CDR1 SEHNR, CDR2 FQNEAQ (reference sequence). The CDR3 is made up of 18 amino acids. The CDR3 loop reads CASSPQRLDRGSNTEAFF. The CDR3 DNA is TGTGCCAGCAGCCCACAACGGCTCGACAGGGGCTCGAACACTGAAGCTTTCTTT.

The chain recombines TRBV19 with TRBJ1-2; possible D gene TRBD1, 5 bases. This CDR3 spans 16 amino acids. Germline V gene data show CDR1 as LNHDA and CDR2 as SQIVND (reference sequence). The V and J ends lost 6 bases and 8 bases respectively, with 25 bases between them. The CDR3 loop reads CASSLGTGRHSAGYTF. The CDR3 region has the DNA TGTGCCAGTAGCCTCGGTACAGGCCGACACTCCGCGGGCTACACCTTC. The full variable domain, in which reference TRBV19 and TRBJ1-2 provide the parts outside the CDR3, is DGGITQSPKYLFRKEGQNVTLSCEQNLNHDAMYWYRQDPGQGLRLIYYSQIVNDFQKGDIAEGYSVSREKKESFPLTVTSAQKNPTAFYLCASSLGTGRHSAGYTFGSGTRLTVV.

The chain carries TRBV3-1 (or the pseudogene TRBV3-2) and TRBJ2-6; D gene unclear. Germline CDR1 LGHDT, CDR2 YNNKEL (reference sequence). Between the trimmed V and J ends, which lost 4 bases and 0 bases, there was a span of 7 bases. The CDR3 consists of 15 residues. CDR3 loop: CASSLRSSGANVLTF. CDR3 nucleotides: TGTGCCAGCAGCCTGAGAAGCTCTGGGGCCAACGTCCTGACTTTC.

The chain couples TRBV3-1 (or the pseudogene TRBV3-2) to TRBJ2-1; D possibly corresponds to TRBD1 (5 bases). There are 14 residues in the CDR3. CDR1 LGHDT and CDR2 YNNKEL come from the germline V gene (reference sequence). With 1 base removed from V and 4 bases from J, the gap between germline ends came to 8 bases. The CDR3 sequence: CASSQVDTYNEQFF. CDR3 in DNA: TGTGCCAGCAGCCAAGTGGACACATACAATGAGCAGTTCTTC.

V usage is TRBV15 and J usage is TRBJ2-3, with 7 bases aligning to TRBD2. The CDR3 contains 16 residues. V lost 0 bases to trimming and J lost 9 bases; unmatched junction nucleotides: 12. Per the germline V gene, CDR1 is LNHNV and CDR2 is YYDKDF (reference sequence). In DNA, the CDR3 is TGTGCCACCAGCAGAGAGCTAGCGGTCGCTCAGGGCACGCAGTATTTT. Protein sequence: CATSRELAVAQGTQYF.

The rearrangement uses TRBV14 and TRBJ1-6; D is possibly TRBD1 (6 bases). The germline V and J ends were trimmed by 4 bases and 6 bases, with 13 bases remaining between them. Germline CDR1 SGHDN, CDR2 FVKESK. The CDR3 sequence is 15 residues long. The DNA for the CDR3 is TGTGCCAGCAGCCGGGGGCAAGGAGTTAATTCACCCCTCCACTTT. Its translation: CASSRGQGVNSPLHF.

J is TRBJ2-1 and V is TRBV28; 8 positions agree with TRBD2. In germline, CDR1 is MDHEN, CDR2 SYDVKM. Germline trimming cut 5 bases from V and 4 bases from J; bases unmatched to any gene: 13. CDR3 length equals 17 residues. The DNA of the CDR3 is TGTGCCAGCAGTGAAACAAGCGGGAGCCGGACTTACAATGAGCAGTTCTTC. The encoded protein is CASSETSGSRTYNEQFF.

This clone was detected only a few times. The chain combines TRBV3-1 (or the pseudogene TRBV3-2) with TRBJ2-7, with D perhaps matching TRBD1 (6 bases). Trimming shortened V by 1 base and J by 2 bases, and 18 bases separated the two germline ends. The V gene's germline CDR1 is LGHDT and CDR2 YNNKEL (reference sequence). CDR3 size: 17 residues. The CDR3 region has the DNA TGTGCCAGCAGCCAAGCCAGAAGGGGGACCCAGGCCTACGAGCAGTACTTC. As protein: CASSQARRGTQAYEQYF.

The rearrangement uses TRBV7-9 and TRBJ1-5; 8 nucleotides align to TRBD1. The CDR3 loop spans 17 amino acids. V lost 4 bases and J lost 2; bases outside the gene matches: 10. The germline gives CDR1 SEHNR, CDR2 FQNEAQ (reference sequence). CDR3 loop: CASSSRPDRGGNQPQHF. CDR3 DNA: TGTGCCAGCAGCTCCCGACCCGACAGGGGAGGCAATCAGCCCCAGCATTTT.

The rearrangement joins TRBV19 to TRBJ1-2, with 7 bases aligning to TRBD1. The CDR3 totals 15 residues. Germline V gene data show CDR1 as LNHDA and CDR2 as SQIVND (reference sequence). The V segment lost 4 bases and the J segment 0 bases; nucleotides outside the gene matches: 5. CDR3 region: CASSTRQGANYGYTF. The CDR3, as DNA: TGTGCCAGTAGTACTCGACAGGGAGCTAACTATGGCTACACCTTC.

This clone has a single count. The chain carries TRBV29-1 and TRBJ2-2, with no clear D. V lost 4 bases and J 3 bases, leaving 12 bases between the germline ends. Germline values: CDR1 SQVTM, CDR2 ANQGSEA. This CDR3 is built from 14 residues. CDR3 in amino acids: CSVGGELDTGELFF. CDR3 nucleotide sequence: TGCAGCGTTGGAGGCGAATTGGACACCGGGGAGCTGTTTTTT.

With regard to this clone: This same CDR3 is encoded by further DNA sequences in the sample. The chain carries TRBV9 and TRBJ2-1, with D possibly TRBD2 on 5 matching bases. V was trimmed by 1 base and J by 1 base, leaving 9 bases between them. CDR1 and CDR2 from the germline V gene are SGDLS and YYNGEE. The CDR3 sequence is 15 residues long. CDR3 nucleotide sequence: TGTGCCAGCAGCGTAAGCGGTGGATCCTACAATGAGCAGTTCTTC. Its translation: CASSVSGGSYNEQFF. The whole variable domain, remainder taken from reference TRBV9 and TRBJ2-1, is DSGVTQTPKHLITATGQRVTLRCSPRSGDLSVYWYQQSLDQGLQFLIQYYNGEERAKGNILERFSAQQFPDLHSELNLSSLELGDSALYFCASSVSGGSYNEQFFGPGTRLTVL.

The chain has TRBV6-4 and TRBJ2-7; D is uncertain. Germline-derived CDR1 and CDR2 are MRHNA and SNTAGT. This CDR3 has 15 residues. Trimming removed 9 bases from V and 4 bases from J, with 22 bases in between. In nucleotides, the CDR3 is TGTGCCAGTCGCTTGCAGAACCCGCGAGGTTACGAGCAGTACTTC. The encoded protein is CASRLQNPRGYEQYF.

The chain recombines TRBV7-9 with TRBJ1-2; perhaps TRBD1 as D (5 bases). CDR3 size: 18 residues. CDR1 is SEHNR and CDR2 is FQNEAQ in the germline V gene (reference sequence). Trimming left V 3 bases short and J 3 bases short, with 23 bases between. This CDR3 is CASSFLTGTSERDYGYTF. The CDR3 coding sequence is TGTGCCAGCAGCTTCCTAACCGGGACTAGCGAGAGGGACTATGGCTACACCTTC.

The J gene is TRBJ1-3, the V gene TRBV20-1, with D possibly being TRBD1 (6 bases). The V end lost 3 bases, the J end lost 0 bases, and 9 bases lay between the germline ends. The CDR3 has 14 amino acids. Looked up from germline, CDR1 is DFQATT and CDR2 is SNEGSKA (reference sequence). Here the CDR3 reads CSASPDSSGNTIYF. CDR3 DNA sequence: TGCAGTGCTAGTCCGGACAGCTCTGGAAACACCATATATTTT.

The rearrangement links TRBV25-1 to TRBJ2-7, with D possibly TRBD1 on 5 matching bases. V was clipped by 1 base and J by 4 bases, with 20 bases between them. Germline lookup yields CDR1 MGHDK and CDR2 SYGVNS. The CDR3 covers 17 residues. For the CDR3, the DNA is TGTGCCAGCAGTGAATTCGTAGGGCAGGGTAGTATTTACGAGCAGTACTTC. Translation gives CASSEFVGQGSIYEQYF.

The chain uses TRBV12-5 and TRBJ1-4, with TRBD1 as a possible D gene (6 bases). The germline V gene encodes CDR1 LGHNT and CDR2 FRNRAP. V lost 0 bases and J lost 2, with 16 bases in between. The CDR3 runs 18 residues. The CDR3 DNA reads TGTGCTAGTGGTTTGGTACGGGGACAAGTTTTGACTAATGAAAAACTGTTTTTT. This translates into CASGLVRGQVLTNEKLFF.